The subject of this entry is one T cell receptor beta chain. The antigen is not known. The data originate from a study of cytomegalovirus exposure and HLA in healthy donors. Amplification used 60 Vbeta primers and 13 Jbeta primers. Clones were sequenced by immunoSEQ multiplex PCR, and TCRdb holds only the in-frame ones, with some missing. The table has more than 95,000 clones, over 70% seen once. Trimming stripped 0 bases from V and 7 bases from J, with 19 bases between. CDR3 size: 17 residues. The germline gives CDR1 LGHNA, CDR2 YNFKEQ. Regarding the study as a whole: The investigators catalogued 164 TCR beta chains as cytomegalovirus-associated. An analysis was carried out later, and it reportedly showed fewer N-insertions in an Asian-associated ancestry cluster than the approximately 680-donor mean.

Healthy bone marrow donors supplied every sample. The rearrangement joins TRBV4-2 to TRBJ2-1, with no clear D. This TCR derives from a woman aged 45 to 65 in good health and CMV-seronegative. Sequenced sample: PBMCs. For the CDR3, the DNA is TGTGCCAGCAGCCAAGAAGATGCTTCCTGGGCTGGGAATGAGCAGTTCTTC. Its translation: CASSQEDASWAGNEQFF.